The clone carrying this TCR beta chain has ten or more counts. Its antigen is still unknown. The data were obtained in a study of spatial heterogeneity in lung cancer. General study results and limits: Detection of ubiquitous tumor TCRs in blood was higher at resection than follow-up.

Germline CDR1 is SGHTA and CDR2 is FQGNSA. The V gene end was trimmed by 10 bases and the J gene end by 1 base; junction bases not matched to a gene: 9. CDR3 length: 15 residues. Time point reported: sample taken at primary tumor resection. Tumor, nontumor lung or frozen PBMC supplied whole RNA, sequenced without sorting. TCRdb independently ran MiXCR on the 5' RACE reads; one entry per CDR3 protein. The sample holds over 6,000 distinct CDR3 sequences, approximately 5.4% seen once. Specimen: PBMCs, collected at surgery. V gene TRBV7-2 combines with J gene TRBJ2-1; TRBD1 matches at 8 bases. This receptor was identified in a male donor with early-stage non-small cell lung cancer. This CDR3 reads CATLDRAISYNEQFF. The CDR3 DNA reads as TGTGCCACCCTGGACAGGGCAATTTCCTACAATGAGCAGTTCTTC.